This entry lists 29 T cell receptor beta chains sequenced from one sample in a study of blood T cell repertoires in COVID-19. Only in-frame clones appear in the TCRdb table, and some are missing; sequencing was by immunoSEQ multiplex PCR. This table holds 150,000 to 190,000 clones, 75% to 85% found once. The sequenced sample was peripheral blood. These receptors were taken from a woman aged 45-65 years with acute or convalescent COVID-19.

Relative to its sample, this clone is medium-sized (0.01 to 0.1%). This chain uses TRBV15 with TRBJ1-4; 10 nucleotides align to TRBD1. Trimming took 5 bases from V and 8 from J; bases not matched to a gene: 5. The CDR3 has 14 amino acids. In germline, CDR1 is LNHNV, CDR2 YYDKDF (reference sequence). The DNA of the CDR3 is TGTGCCACCAGCCTTGGACAGGGGGAGGAAAAACTGTTTTTT. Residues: CATSLGQGEEKLFF.

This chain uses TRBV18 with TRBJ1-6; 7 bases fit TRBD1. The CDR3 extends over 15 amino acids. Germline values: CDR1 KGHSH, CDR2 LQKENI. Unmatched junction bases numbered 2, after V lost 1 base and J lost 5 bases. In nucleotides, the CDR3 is TGTGCCAGCTCACCACAGACAGGGAATAATTCACCCCTCCACTTT. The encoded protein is CASSPQTGNNSPLHF. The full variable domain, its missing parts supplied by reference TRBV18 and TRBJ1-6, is NAGVMQNPRHLVRRRGQEARLRCSPMKGHSHVYWYRQLPEEGLKFMVYLQKENIIDESGMPKERFSAEFPKEGPSILRIQQVVRGDSAAYFCASSPQTGNNSPLHFGNGTRLTVT.

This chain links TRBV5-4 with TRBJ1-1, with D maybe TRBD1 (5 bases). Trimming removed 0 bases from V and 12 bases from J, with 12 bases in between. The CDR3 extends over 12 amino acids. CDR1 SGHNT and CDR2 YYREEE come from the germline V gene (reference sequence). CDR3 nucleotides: TGTGCCAGCAGCTTGGATACAGGATCGCCTTTCTTT. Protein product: CASSLDTGSPFF.

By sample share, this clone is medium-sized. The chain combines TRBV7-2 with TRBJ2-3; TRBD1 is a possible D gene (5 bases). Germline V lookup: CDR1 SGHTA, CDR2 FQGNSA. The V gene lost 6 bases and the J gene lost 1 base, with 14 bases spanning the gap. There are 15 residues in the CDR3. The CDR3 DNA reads TGTGCCAGCAGACCTCAGGACAAGGGCACAGATACGCAGTATTTT. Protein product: CASRPQDKGTDTQYF.

CDR3 in DNA: TGTGCCAGCAGTTGGATGAATAGCGGGAGCTTTCACGAGCAGTACTTC. Residues: CASSWMNSGSFHEQYF. The chain links TRBV28 to TRBJ2-7, with 9 bases identical to TRBD2. The CDR3 length is 16 residues. CDR1 is MDHEN, CDR2 SYDVKM, per germline. The junction had 12 bases not matched to a gene; V was cut back by 4 bases and J by 5 bases.

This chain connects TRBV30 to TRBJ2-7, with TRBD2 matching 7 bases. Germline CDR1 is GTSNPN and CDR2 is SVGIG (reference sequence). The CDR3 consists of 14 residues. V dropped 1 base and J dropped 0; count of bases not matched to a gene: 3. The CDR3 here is CAWSAGGSSYEQYF. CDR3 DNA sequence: TGTGCCTGGAGTGCAGGCGGGAGCTCCTACGAGCAGTACTTC.

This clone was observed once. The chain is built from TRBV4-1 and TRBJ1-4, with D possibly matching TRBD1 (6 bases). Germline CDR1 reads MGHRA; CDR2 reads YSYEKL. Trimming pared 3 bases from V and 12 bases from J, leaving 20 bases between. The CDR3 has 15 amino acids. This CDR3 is CASSQEQQGYRELFF. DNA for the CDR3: TGCGCCAGCAGCCAGGAACAACAGGGATACAGGGAACTGTTTTTT.

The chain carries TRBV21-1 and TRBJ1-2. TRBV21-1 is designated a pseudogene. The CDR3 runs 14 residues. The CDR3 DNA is TGTGCCAGCAGCAATCAACCGGGTTGCTATGGCTACACCTTC. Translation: CASSNQPGCYGYTF.

CDR3 in amino acids: CASSESGQGEYGYTF. As DNA, the CDR3 is TGTGCCAGCAGTGAAAGCGGACAGGGGGAGTATGGCTACACCTTC. The rearrangement uses TRBV6-1 and TRBJ1-2, with 10 bases lining up with TRBD1. Germline assignment: CDR1 MNHNS and CDR2 SASEGT. The CDR3 contains 15 residues. V dropped 2 bases and J dropped 5; count of bases not matched to a gene: 5.

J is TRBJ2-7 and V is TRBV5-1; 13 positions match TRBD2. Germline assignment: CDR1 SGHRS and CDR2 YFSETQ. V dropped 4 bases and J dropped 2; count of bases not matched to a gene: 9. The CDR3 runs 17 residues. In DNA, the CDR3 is TGCGCCAGCAGCCTCGGACTAGCGGGGGCCCAAACCTACGAGCAGTACTTC. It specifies CASSLGLAGAQTYEQYF.

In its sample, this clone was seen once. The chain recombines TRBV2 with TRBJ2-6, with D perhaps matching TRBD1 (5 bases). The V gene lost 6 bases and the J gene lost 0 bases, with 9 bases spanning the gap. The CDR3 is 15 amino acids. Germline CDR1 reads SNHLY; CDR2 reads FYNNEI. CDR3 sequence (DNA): TGTGCCAGCAGGGCCAGGGACTCTGGGGCCAACGTCCTGACTTTC. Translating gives CASRARDSGANVLTF.

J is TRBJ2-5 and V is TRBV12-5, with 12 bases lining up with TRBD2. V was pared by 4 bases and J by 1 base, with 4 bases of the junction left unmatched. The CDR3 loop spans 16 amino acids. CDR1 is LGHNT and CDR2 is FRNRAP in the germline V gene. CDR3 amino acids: CASGYGLAGTQETQYF. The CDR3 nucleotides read TGTGCTAGTGGTTACGGACTAGCGGGAACCCAAGAGACCCAGTACTTC.

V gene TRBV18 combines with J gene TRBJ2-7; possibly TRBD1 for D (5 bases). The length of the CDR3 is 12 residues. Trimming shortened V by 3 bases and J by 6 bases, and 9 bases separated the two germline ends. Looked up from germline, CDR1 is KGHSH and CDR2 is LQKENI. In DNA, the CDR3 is TGTGCCAGCTCACCCACGGACATCGAGCAGTACTTC. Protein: CASSPTDIEQYF.

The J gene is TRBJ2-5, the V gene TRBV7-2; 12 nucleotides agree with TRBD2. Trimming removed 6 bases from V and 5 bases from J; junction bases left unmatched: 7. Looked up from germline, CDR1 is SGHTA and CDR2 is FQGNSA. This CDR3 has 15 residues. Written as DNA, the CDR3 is TGTGCCAGCAGTCGAGGACTAGCGGGGAGCGAGACCCAGTACTTC. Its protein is CASSRGLAGSETQYF. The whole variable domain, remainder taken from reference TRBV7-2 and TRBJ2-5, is GAGVSQSPSNKVTEKGKDVELRCDPISGHTALYWYRQSLGQGLEFLIYFQGNSAPDKSGLPSDRFSAERTGGSVSTLTIQRTQQEDSAVYLCASSRGLAGSETQYFGPGTRLLVL.

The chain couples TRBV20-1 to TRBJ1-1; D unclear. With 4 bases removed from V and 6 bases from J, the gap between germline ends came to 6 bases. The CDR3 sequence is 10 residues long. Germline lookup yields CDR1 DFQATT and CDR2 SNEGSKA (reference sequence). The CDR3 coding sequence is TGCAGTGCTACGTTCCCTGAAGCTTTCTTT. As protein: CSATFPEAFF.

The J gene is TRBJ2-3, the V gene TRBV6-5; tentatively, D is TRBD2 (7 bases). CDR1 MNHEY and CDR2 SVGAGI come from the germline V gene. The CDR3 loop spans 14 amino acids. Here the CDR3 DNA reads TGTGTGGCCTGTGGGGGGGGCGACACAGATACGCAGTATTTT. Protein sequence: CVACGGGDTDTQYF.

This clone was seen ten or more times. CDR3 loop: CASSLAGFEQYF. Here the CDR3 DNA reads TGTGCCAGCAGCTTGGCGGGGTTCGAGCAGTACTTC. The rearrangement joins TRBV5-6 to TRBJ2-7; a weak D match, TRBD2 (5 bases). The CDR3 contains 12 residues. Trimming pared 0 bases from V and 6 bases from J, leaving 7 bases between. Germline assignment: CDR1 SGHDT and CDR2 YYEEEE.

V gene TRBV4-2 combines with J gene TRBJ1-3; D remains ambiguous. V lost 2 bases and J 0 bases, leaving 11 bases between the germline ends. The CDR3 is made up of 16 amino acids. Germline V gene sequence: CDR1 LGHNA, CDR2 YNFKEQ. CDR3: CASSQLRSLSGNTIYF. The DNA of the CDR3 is TGTGCCAGCAGCCAATTGCGGAGTCTCTCTGGAAACACCATATATTTT.

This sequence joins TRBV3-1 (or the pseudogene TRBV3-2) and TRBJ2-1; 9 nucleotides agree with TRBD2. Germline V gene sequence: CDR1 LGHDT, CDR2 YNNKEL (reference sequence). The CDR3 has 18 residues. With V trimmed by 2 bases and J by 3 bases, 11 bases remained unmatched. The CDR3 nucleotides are TGTGCCAGCAGCCAAAAACCTTTAGCGGGAGCCGTCTACAATGAGCAGTTCTTC. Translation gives CASSQKPLAGAVYNEQFF.

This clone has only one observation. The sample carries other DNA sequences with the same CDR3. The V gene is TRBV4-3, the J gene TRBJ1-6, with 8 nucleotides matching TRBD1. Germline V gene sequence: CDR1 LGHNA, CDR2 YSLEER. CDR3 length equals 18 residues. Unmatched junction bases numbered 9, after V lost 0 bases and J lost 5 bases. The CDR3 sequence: CASSQERQGPSNNSPLHF. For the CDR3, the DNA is TGCGCCAGCAGCCAAGAGCGACAGGGGCCCTCTAATAATTCACCCCTCCACTTT.

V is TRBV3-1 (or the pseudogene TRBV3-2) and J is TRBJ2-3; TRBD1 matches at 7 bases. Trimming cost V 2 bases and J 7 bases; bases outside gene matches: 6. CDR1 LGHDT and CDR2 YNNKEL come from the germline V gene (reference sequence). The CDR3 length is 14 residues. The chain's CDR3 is CASSQNRGDYTQYF. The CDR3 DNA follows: TGTGCCAGCAGCCAAAACAGGGGCGATTATACGCAGTATTTT.

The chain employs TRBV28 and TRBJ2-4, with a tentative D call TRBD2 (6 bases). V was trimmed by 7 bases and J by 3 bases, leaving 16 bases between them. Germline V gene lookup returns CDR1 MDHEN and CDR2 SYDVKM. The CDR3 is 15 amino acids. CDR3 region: CASTTFGSGKNIQYF. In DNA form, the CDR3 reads TGTGCCAGCACCACCTTCGGGAGTGGCAAAAACATTCAGTACTTC. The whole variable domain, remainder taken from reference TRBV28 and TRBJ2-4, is DVKVTQSSRYLVKRTGEKVFLECVQDMDHENMFWYRQDPGLGLRLIYFSYDVKMKEKGDIPEGYSVSREKKERFSLILESASTNQTSMYLCASTTFGSGKNIQYFGAGTRLSVL.

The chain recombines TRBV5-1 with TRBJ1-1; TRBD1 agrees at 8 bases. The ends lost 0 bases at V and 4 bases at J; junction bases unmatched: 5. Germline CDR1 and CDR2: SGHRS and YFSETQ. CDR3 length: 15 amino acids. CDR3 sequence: CASSLAQGATTEAFF. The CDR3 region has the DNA TGCGCCAGCAGCTTGGCTCAGGGGGCGACCACTGAAGCTTTCTTT. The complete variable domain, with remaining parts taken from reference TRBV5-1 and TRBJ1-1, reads KAGVTQTPRYLIKTRGQQVTLSCSPISGHRSVSWYQQTPGQGLQFLFEYFSETQRNKGNFPGRFSGRQFSNSRSEMNVSTLELGDSALYLCASSLAQGATTEAFFGQGTRLTVV.

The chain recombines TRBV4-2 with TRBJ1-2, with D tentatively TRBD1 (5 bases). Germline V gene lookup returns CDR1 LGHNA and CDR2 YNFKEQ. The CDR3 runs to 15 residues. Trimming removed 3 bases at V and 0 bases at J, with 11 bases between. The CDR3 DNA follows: TGTGCCAGCAGCCATCAACAGGCGACTAACTATGGCTACACCTTC. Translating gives CASSHQQATNYGYTF.

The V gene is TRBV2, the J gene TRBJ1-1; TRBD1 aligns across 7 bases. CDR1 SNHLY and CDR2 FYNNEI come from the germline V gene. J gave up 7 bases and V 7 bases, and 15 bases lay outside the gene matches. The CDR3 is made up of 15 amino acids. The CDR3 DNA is TGTGCCAGCATTGAGTCAGGGATGGGGGACAGTGAAGCTTTCTTT. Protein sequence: CASIESGMGDSEAFF.

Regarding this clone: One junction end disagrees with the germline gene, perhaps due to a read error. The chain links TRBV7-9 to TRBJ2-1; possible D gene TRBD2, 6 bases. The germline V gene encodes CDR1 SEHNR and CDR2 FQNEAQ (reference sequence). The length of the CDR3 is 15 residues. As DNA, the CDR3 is TGTGCCAGCAGCTTAGGGCTAGCGACTCCAGGCCTAGTGGTCTTC. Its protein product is CASSLGLATPGLVVF.

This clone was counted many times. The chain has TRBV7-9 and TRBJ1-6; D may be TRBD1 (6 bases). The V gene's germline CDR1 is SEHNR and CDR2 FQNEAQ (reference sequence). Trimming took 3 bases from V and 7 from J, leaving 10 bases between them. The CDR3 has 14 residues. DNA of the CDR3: TGTGCCAGCAGCTTTGAAGGGGGAAATTCACCCCTCCACTTT. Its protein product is CASSFEGGNSPLHF.

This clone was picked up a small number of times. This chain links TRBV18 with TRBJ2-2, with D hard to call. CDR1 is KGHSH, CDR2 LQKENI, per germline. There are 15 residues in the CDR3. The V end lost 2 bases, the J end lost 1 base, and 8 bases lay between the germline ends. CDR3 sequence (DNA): TGTGCCAGCTCACCAAGTGGCGGGAACACCGGGGAGCTGTTTTTT. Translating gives CASSPSGGNTGELFF.

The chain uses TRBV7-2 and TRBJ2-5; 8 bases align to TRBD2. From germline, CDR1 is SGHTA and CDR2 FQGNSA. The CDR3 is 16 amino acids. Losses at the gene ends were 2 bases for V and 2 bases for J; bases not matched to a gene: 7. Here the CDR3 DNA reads TGTGCCAGCAGCTTAAGTTCCACTAGCGGACAAGAGACCCAGTACTTC. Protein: CASSLSSTSGQETQYF.